These 24 T cell receptor beta chains were all obtained from the same sample, sequenced in a study of prognosis after radiotherapy for stage I lung cancer. The TCR beta CDR3 region was amplified from genomic DNA, with two rounds of multiplex PCR being used for the amplification. Primers (each specific to one TRBV or TRBJ gene) were used in first-round PCR. TCRdb reprocessed the multiplex PCR reads with MiXCR, giving one entry per CDR3 protein. Altogether tens of thousands of distinct CDR3 sequences are present, roughly 43% being singletons, with the ten largest covering approximately 34%. Here the sequenced sample was PBMCs, taken before or after stereotactic body radiation therapy (not recorded which). All receptors come from a donor aged 50 or older with non-small cell lung cancer.

The sample holds a few counts of this clonotype. This may be a read error: a much more frequent sequence differs by one nucleotide. V is TRBV6-2 or TRBV6-3 and J is TRBJ1-5, with D tentatively TRBD1 (5 bases). CDR3 length: 17 residues. Germline V gene data show CDR1 as MNHEY and CDR2 as SVGEGT. V gave up 7 bases and J gave up 5 bases, with 24 bases separating them. As DNA, the CDR3 is TGTGCCAGCAAAGGTTTTTTGGGGCGGGCCAGGGATCAGCCCCAGCATTTT. It yields the protein CASKGFLGRARDQPQHF.

This sequence joins TRBV11-2 and TRBJ2-3; 7 nucleotides match TRBD2. The CDR3 totals 15 residues. Looked up from germline, CDR1 is SGHAT and CDR2 is FQNNGV. The junction had 5 bases not matched to a gene; V was cut back by 5 bases and J by 0 bases. Here the CDR3 DNA reads TGTGCCAGCAGCCGCAGCGGGGCGAGCACAGATACGCAGTATTTT. Protein product: CASSRSGASTDTQYF.

About this clonotype: One end of the junction does not line up with germline, which may come from a read error. The J gene is TRBJ2-7, the V gene TRBV15; 9 bases fit TRBD2. Germline V gene lookup returns CDR1 LNHNV and CDR2 YYDKDF (reference sequence). This CDR3 is 14 amino acids long. The CDR3 region is CATSRDSGSTEKYF. Written as DNA, the CDR3 is TGTGCCACCAGCAGAGATAGCGGGAGTACCGAGAAGTACTTC.

By proportion, this clonotype is medium-sized. The DNA of the CDR3 is TGTGCCAGCAGGGGGCGGCGGGGGGGCTACGAGCAGTACTTC. Its translation: CASRGRRGGYEQYF. V usage is TRBV28 and J usage is TRBJ2-7, with TRBD2 identical over 9 bases. The CDR3 length is 14 residues. With 6 bases clipped from V and 3 bases from J, the junction kept 6 bases outside the gene matches. Germline loops: CDR1 MDHEN, CDR2 SYDVKM.

Regarding this clonotype: Since a far larger clone is one base different, this is likely a read error. The chain combines TRBV6-5 with TRBJ2-6; D may correspond to TRBD1 or TRBD2 (5 bases each). This CDR3 contains 15 residues. Germline loops: CDR1 MNHEY, CDR2 SVGAGI. CDR3 nucleotide sequence: TGTGCCAGCAGTGGCGAGGACTCTGGGGCCAACTTCCTGACTTTC. Amino acids: CASSGEDSGANFLTF.

The gene calls are TRBV6-1 and TRBJ2-7; D perhaps matches TRBD1 (5 bases). CDR1 is MNHNS, CDR2 SASEGT, per germline. Between the trimmed V and J ends, which lost 6 bases and 6 bases, there was a span of 12 bases. CDR3 size: 12 residues. CDR3 DNA sequence: TGTGCCAGCAGGCCCCTTGGGGCCGAGCAGTACTTC. It translates to CASRPLGAEQYF.

Note on this clonotype: This is likely an artifact of a read error, given a far larger clone one base away. The gene calls are TRBV6-1 and TRBJ2-7, with 8 bases identical to TRBD2. V lost 9 bases and J lost 0; bases outside the gene matches: 16. The length of the CDR3 is 17 residues. Germline values: CDR1 MNHNS, CDR2 SASEGT. The CDR3 region has the DNA TGTGCCAGAAGTTACGGGTCAGGGCTAGCGGGCTCCTACGAGCAGTACTTC. It encodes CARSYGSGLAGSYEQYF.

This clonotype was seen at least ten times. The rearrangement links TRBV12-3 or TRBV12-4 to TRBJ2-1; D possibly uses TRBD1 or TRBD2 (5 bases each). The CDR3 contains 14 residues. Trimming left V 2 bases short and J 9 bases short, with 14 bases between. DNA for the CDR3: TGTGCCAGCAGTTTAATTGCCACTGGGGGTGAGCAGTTCTTC. This gives the protein CASSLIATGGEQFF.

The sample holds many counts of this clonotype. The CDR3 DNA is TGTGCCAGCAGCTTAATCCGGACTAGCGGCCAAGAGACCCAGTACTTC. It is translated as CASSLIRTSGQETQYF. The V call is TRBV7-3, the J call TRBJ2-5; 10 bases line up with TRBD2. The CDR3 has 16 residues. V lost 1 base to trimming and J lost 1 base; unmatched junction nucleotides: 3. Germline V CDR1 and CDR2: SGHTA, FQGTGA.

This clonotype was detected ten times or more. The rearrangement links TRBV12-3 or TRBV12-4 to TRBJ2-2; the match to TRBD2 covers 7 bases. The trim removed 3 bases at V and 4 bases at J, leaving 8 bases unmatched. The CDR3 contains 16 residues. CDR3 in DNA: TGTGCCAGCAGTTTGATGCGGGAGTATTTCACCGGGGAGCTGTTTTTT. This encodes CASSLMREYFTGELFF.

A note on this clonotype: A clone one base away is much larger, so this may be a read error. The V gene is TRBV5-1, the J gene TRBJ2-5; D might be TRBD1 (5 bases). Trimming stripped 0 bases from V and 5 bases from J, with 8 bases between. CDR3 length: 13 amino acids. CDR1 SGHRS and CDR2 YFSETQ come from the germline V gene. The CDR3 loop is CASSLGAGETQYF. The CDR3 DNA is TGCGCCAGCAGCTTGGGGGCAGGGGAGACCCAGTACTTC.

For this clonotype: Since a much larger clone is just one base distant, this may be a read error. The chain employs TRBV7-3 and TRBJ2-4; either TRBD1 or TRBD2 may fit D (7 bases each). The CDR3 runs to 15 residues. Looked up from germline, CDR1 is SGHTA and CDR2 is FQGTGA. With 0 bases removed from V and 6 bases from J, the gap between germline ends came to 12 bases. DNA of the CDR3: TGTGCCAGCAGCTTAACGGGAGGGGGCAGAAACATTCAGTACTTC. Its translation is CASSLTGGGRNIQYF. Filled out from reference TRBV7-3 and TRBJ2-4, the complete variable domain reads GAGVSQTPSNKVTEKGKYVELRCDPISGHTALYWYRQSLGQGPEFLIYFQGTGAADDSGLPNDRFFAVRPEGSVSTLKIQRTERGDSAVYLCASSLTGGGRNIQYFGAGTRLSVL.

In this sample, this clonotype turned up many times. The chain uses TRBV6-2 or TRBV6-3 and TRBJ2-2; possibly TRBD1 for D (5 bases). The CDR3 length is 13 residues. Trimming took off 4 bases at V and 5 bases at J, with 8 bases between the two ends. From germline, CDR1 is MNHEY and CDR2 SVGEGT. CDR3 in DNA: TGTGCCAGCAGTTCCCAGGGAACCGGGGAGCTGTTTTTT. It specifies CASSSQGTGELFF.

The rearrangement uses TRBV30 and TRBJ1-6; D is unclear. CDR1 and CDR2 (germline): GTSNPN, SVGIG (reference sequence). V was trimmed by 2 bases and J by 9 bases, leaving 11 bases between them. The CDR3 consists of 13 residues. This CDR3 is CAWSQRLGSPLHF. The CDR3 DNA is TGTGCCTGGAGTCAGAGACTTGGTTCACCCCTCCACTTT. Full variable domain (rest looked up from reference TRBV30 and TRBJ1-6): SQTIHQWPATLVQPVGSPLSLECTVEGTSNPNLYWYRQAAGRGLQLLFYSVGIGQISSEVPQNLSASRPQDRQFILSSKKLLLSDSGFYLCAWSQRLGSPLHFGNGTRLTVT.

Sample share makes this clonotype medium-sized. The gene calls are TRBV24-1 and TRBJ2-1, with 15 bases that match TRBD2. Germline V lookup: CDR1 KGHDR, CDR2 SFDVKD. The CDR3 sequence is 14 residues long. V was pared by 8 bases and J by 6 bases, with 1 base of the junction left unmatched. CDR3: CATKGLAGGNEQFF. The CDR3 DNA is TGTGCCACCAAGGGACTAGCGGGAGGCAATGAGCAGTTCTTC.

The gene calls are TRBV2 and TRBJ1-2; possible D gene TRBD1, 5 bases. Germline assignment: CDR1 SNHLY and CDR2 FYNNEI. Trimming stripped 6 bases from V and 2 bases from J, with 19 bases between. This CDR3 spans 16 amino acids. The CDR3 region is CASSPSGQGGNYGYTF. For the CDR3, the DNA is TGTGCCAGCAGCCCCAGTGGGCAGGGCGGAAACTATGGCTACACCTTC. Together with reference TRBV2 and TRBJ1-2, the CDR3 gives the full variable domain: EPEVTQTPSHQVTQMGQEVILRCVPISNHLYFYWYRQILGQKVEFLVSFYNNEISEKSEIFDDQFSVERPDGSNFTLKIRSTKLEDSAMYFCASSPSGQGGNYGYTFGSGTRLTVV.

The genes are TRBV5-1 and TRBJ2-3; no clear D. The length of the CDR3 is 13 residues. Per germline, CDR1 SGHRS and CDR2 YFSETQ. The V end lost 4 bases, the J end lost 5 bases, and 11 bases lay between the germline ends. CDR3 bases: TGCGCCAGCAGCCGGAGCTTTGGAGATACGCAGTATTTT. It encodes CASSRSFGDTQYF.

In its sample, this clonotype was seen many times. The chain couples TRBV5-4 to TRBJ1-1; 8 bases map to TRBD1. Germline V CDR1 and CDR2: SGHNT, YYREEE (reference sequence). CDR3 length equals 14 residues. Trimming at V came to 4 bases and at J to 6 bases, leaving 8 bases not matched to a gene. The CDR3 region is CASSEGQGVAEAFF. CDR3 nucleotide sequence: TGTGCCAGCAGCGAAGGACAGGGAGTGGCTGAAGCTTTCTTT.

The table lists this clonotype with a count of one. It may be a read error: a sequence one base away is much more abundant. This chain joins TRBV29-1 and TRBJ2-1; 8 bases map to TRBD1. Germline V CDR1 and CDR2: SQVTM, ANQGSEA. The length of the CDR3 is 13 residues. Germline trimming cut 7 bases from V and 7 bases from J; bases unmatched to any gene: 9. CDR3 sequence (DNA): TGCAGCGCTGAGCGGACAGGGCTGAATGAGCAGTTCTTC. Translating it yields CSAERTGLNEQFF.

Only one count was recorded for this clonotype. The conserved final phenylalanine or tryptophan is absent from the CDR3, which likely points to a read error. The chain couples TRBV11-2 to TRBJ2-5; TRBD1 aligns across 10 bases. Per the germline V gene, CDR1 is SGHAT and CDR2 is FQNNGV. The CDR3 extends over 16 amino acids. The CDR3 protein is CASSSGTGVGIETQYL. CDR3 coding DNA: TGTGCAAGCAGCTCCGGGACAGGGGTGGGGATCGAGACCCAGTACTTA.

This clonotype came up many times. The rearrangement joins TRBV24-1 to TRBJ2-1, with 11 bases that match TRBD2. Germline CDR1 and CDR2: KGHDR and SFDVKD. V was pared by 4 bases and J by 2 bases, with 3 bases of the junction left unmatched. This CDR3 has 16 amino acids. CDR3 protein: CATSDSSGRAYNEQFF. The CDR3 region has the DNA TGTGCCACCAGTGACAGTAGCGGGAGGGCCTACAATGAGCAGTTCTTC.

By share of the sample, this clonotype is medium-sized. The V call is TRBV5-1, the J call TRBJ1-5; 7 bases fit TRBD1. With 4 bases clipped from V and 8 bases from J, the junction kept 9 bases outside the gene matches. Germline assignment: CDR1 SGHRS and CDR2 YFSETQ. The CDR3 sequence is 14 residues long. CDR3 coding DNA: TGCGCCAGCAGCCGGGACAGCCCAAATGAGCCCCAGCATTTT. It yields the protein CASSRDSPNEPQHF.

This clonotype was recorded only once. A read error likely explains this, since a far larger clone differs by one base. The chain combines TRBV11-1 with TRBJ2-1; TRBD2 agrees at 10 bases. This CDR3 has 16 amino acids. Germline trimming cut 7 bases from V and 2 bases from J; bases unmatched to any gene: 8. CDR1 is SGHAT, CDR2 FQDESV, per germline (reference sequence). The CDR3 here is CASIPRTSGTYNEQFF. DNA of the CDR3: TGTGCCAGCATCCCTAGGACTAGCGGAACCTACAATGAGCAGTTCTTC.

Ten or more counts support this clonotype. The chain links TRBV6-1 to TRBJ2-3, with TRBD1 as a possible D gene (5 bases). The CDR3 sequence is 14 residues long. Germline V gene lookup returns CDR1 MNHNS and CDR2 SASEGT. With 4 bases removed from V and 2 bases from J, the gap between germline ends came to 10 bases. The CDR3: CASSGQPHTDTQYF. The CDR3 DNA is TGTGCCAGCAGTGGACAGCCACACACAGATACGCAGTATTTT.